The TCR beta chain under discussion was sequenced for a study of OX40 agonist ivuxolimab in advanced cancers. Study summary: Dosing consisted of intravenous ivuxolimab at 0.01 to 10 mg/kg every 2 weeks. Findings and caveats of the study: Low clonal expansion, among the lowest seen, marked partial responders at 0.1-3.0 mg/kg. In CD8+ T cells, expanded clones were on average more numerous than in CD4+.

Assay used: immunoSEQ multiplex PCR; TCRdb lists only in-frame clones, some missing. This sample has tens of thousands of clones, with over 75% found just once. In the case of this clone: Its antigen remains unknown.

V lost 0 bases, J lost 10 bases, and 14 bases lay in between. CDR3 length: 14 residues. The germline CDR1 and CDR2 sequences are SGHNT and YYREEE (reference sequence). The sequencing here drew on CD4+ or CD8+ T cells sorted from blood, taken in a trial of the OX40 agonist ivuxolimab. The rearrangement joins TRBV5-4 to TRBJ2-1, with TRBD2 as a possible D gene (5 bases). This receptor was obtained from an adult with an advanced solid tumor such as melanoma, head and neck, liver or kidney cancer. Written as DNA, the CDR3 is TGTGCCAGCAGCTTGGCAGGACTCCCGTGGGAGCAGTTCTTC. The encoded protein is CASSLAGLPWEQFF.